The sequence of this TCR beta chain was determined in a study of cytomegalovirus exposure and HLA in healthy donors. The study's findings and limits: A later analysis showed that HLA-associated TCR beta chains had undergone more clonal expansion than equally common others. Researchers reported in a later analysis that a missense DCLRE1C variant was tied to TCR beta V- and J-gene trimming. Most of the TCR beta V segments (in an earlier analysis) were productive either about 87% or about 30% of the time. In a later analysis, a genetic analysis reported fewer productive-TCR N-insertions in an Asian-associated ancestry cluster than the cohort average.

Note on this clone: The antigen is undetermined.

Trimming removed 0 bases from V and 2 bases from J, with 13 bases in between. CDR3 length: 16 residues. The germline V gene encodes CDR1 MNHEY and CDR2 SVGAGI. In the PCR, 60 Vbeta and 13 Jbeta primers were used. Libraries were prepared by immunoSEQ multiplex PCR; TCRdb keeps only in-frame clonotypes and omits some of them. The sample lists approximately 150,000 clones, roughly 73% seen once, with 1.5% to 2% in the top ten. The receptor comes from a woman aged 18-29 years in good health and CMV-seronegative. The sequenced sample was PBMCs. The rearrangement joins TRBV6-5 to TRBJ1-2; no firm D call. The DNA of the CDR3 is TGTGCCAGCAGTTACTCCCAACGGGAACGCAACTATGGCTACACCTTC. This sequence encodes CASSYSQRERNYGYTF.